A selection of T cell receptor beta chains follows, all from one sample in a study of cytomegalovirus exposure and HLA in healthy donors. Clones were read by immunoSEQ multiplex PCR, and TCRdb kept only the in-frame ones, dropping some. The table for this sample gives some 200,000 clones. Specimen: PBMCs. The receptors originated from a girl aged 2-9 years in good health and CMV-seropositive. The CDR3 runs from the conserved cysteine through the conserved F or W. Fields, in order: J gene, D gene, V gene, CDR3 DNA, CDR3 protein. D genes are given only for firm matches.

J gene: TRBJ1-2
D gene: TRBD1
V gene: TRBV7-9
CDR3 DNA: TGTGCCAGCAGCGCGACAGGGGGTATCTATGGCTACACCTTC
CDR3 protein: CASSATGGIYGYTF

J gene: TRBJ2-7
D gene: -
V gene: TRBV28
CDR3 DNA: TGTGCCAGCAGCATACCCCTTCGAGCGGGCTCCTACGAGCAGTACTTC
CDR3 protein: CASSIPLRAGSYEQYF

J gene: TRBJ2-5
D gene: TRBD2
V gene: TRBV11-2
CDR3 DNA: TGTGCCAGCAGCTTAGAACTAGCGGGAGGATGGGAACAAGAGACCCAGTACTTC
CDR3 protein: CASSLELAGGWEQETQYF

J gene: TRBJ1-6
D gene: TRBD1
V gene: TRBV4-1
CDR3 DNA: TGCGCCAGCAGCCAAGATCCAGGGGGCTCTGATTCACCCCTCCACTTT
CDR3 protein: CASSQDPGGSDSPLHF

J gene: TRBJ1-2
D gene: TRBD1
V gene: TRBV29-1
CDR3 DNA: TGCAGCGTGAGACAGGGTGCTTATGGCTACACCTTC
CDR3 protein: CSVRQGAYGYTF

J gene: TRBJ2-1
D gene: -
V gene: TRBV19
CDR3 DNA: TGTGCCACCTCCACCCCTAGTACCACCTCCTACAATGAGCAGTTCTTC
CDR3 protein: CATSTPSTTSYNEQFF

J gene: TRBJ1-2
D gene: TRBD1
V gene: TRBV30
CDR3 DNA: TGTGCCTGGAGCCGGGACAGCTTTAACTATGGCTACACCTTC
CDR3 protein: CAWSRDSFNYGYTF

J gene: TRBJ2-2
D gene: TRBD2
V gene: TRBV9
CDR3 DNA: TGTGCCAGCAGCGCGGGACTAGCGGGCCCCACAACCGGGGAGCTGTTTTTT
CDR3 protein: CASSAGLAGPTTGELFF

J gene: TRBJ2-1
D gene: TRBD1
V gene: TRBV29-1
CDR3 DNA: TGCAGCGTTGAAGAAATTCGCAGACAGGGAGATCGTAATGAGCAGTTCTTC
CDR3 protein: CSVEEIRRQGDRNEQFF

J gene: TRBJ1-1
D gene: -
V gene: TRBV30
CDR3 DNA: TGTGCCTGGAGTGTACAGGGTGATACTGAAGCTTTCTTT
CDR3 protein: CAWSVQGDTEAFF

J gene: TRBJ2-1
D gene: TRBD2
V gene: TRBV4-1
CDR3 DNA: TGCGCCAGCAGCCATCTAGCGGGAGGGAACAATGAGCAGTTCTTC
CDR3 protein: CASSHLAGGNNEQFF

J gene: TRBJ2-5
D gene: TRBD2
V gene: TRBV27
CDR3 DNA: TGTGCCAGCAGCCGGGGACTAGTCCCAGAGACCCAGTACTTC
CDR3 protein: CASSRGLVPETQYF

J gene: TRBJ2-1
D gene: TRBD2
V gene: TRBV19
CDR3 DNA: TGTGCCAGTAGTATAGCGGGAGGGTCCTACAATGAGCAGTTCTTC
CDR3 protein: CASSIAGGSYNEQFF

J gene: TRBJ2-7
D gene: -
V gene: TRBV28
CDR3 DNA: TGTGCCAGCAGTCTGAGCGGGCATAACCACGAGCAGTACTTC
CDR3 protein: CASSLSGHNHEQYF

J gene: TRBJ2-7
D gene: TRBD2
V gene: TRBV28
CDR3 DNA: TGTGCCAGCAGTTTACGGCTAGCGGGAACCTACGAGCAGTACTTC
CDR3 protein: CASSLRLAGTYEQYF

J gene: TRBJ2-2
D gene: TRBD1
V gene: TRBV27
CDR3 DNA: TGTGCCAGCAAAAGGACAGGGCGCGCCGGGGAGCTGTTTTTT
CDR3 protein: CASKRTGRAGELFF

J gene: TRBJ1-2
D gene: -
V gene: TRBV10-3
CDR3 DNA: TGTGCCATCAACCTCGGGGGGGCCGGTGGCTACACCTTC
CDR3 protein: CAINLGGAGGYTF